This T cell receptor beta chain was sequenced for a study of blood T cell repertoires in COVID-19 (dated by TCRdb to 2018 to 2020). About the investigation overall: Samples covering the acute and convalescent phases of COVID-19 were provided by collaborators in the United States, Italy and Spain. HLA class I and class II types, where available, came from metadata supplied by the sample provider rather than from assay-based typing. The repertoires were released in a freely available public database meant as a resource for research on the immune response to SARS-CoV-2. The samples were drawn from two sources: the first 160 participants of the ongoing ImmuneRACE study, and fewer than 1,500 subjects contributed by 6 global collaborators. Nearly every sample came with metadata listing a de-identified subject ID, COVID-19 status, age in years and sex. Subjects who had been exposed to COVID-19, were actively infected with it, or had recovered from it provided the deeply sampled blood TCRbeta repertoires that made up the dataset. The material from the prospective study consisted of cDNA or gDNA derived from T cells, B-cell-depleted T cells, or PBMCs.

For this clone: It lacks a known antigen. It has no much larger one-base neighbor in the sample; base qualities were not kept.

CDR1 and CDR2 (SEHNR, FQNEAQ) derive from the germline V gene (reference sequence). The CDR3 runs 16 residues from the cysteine to the phenylalanine. The read is trimmed to its CDR3 DNA, 48 bases read in frame from base 1. The germline V and J ends show losses of 6 bases and 2 bases respectively, and no gene match explains 9 bases of the junction. TCRbeta CDR3 regions were amplified from genomic DNA using the immunoSEQ Assay, a bias-controlled multiplex PCR. Concerning the study's data processing: Within the assay, amplification of reference gene primers was used to estimate how many nucleated cells each sample contained. To quantify the absolute abundance of each unique TCRbeta CDR3 rearrangement, sequence reads were collapsed and filtered. For each sample, productive Simpson clonality was calculated as the square root of Simpson's diversity index across productive rearrangements. TCRdb obtained this table from immuneACCESS and retained in-frame rearrangements with V and J assigned. These tables miss some clones; where compared with another copy, unresolved V genes account for less than half of the shortfall, and the remainder is unexplained. V and J calls and clone size are those listed in that table; D and trimming were worked out from the DNA. The sample table records roughly 190,000 clones; 83% of these occur just once. The ten largest make up 2.9% of the sample.

Paper-wide results and their limitations: The amount of clinical and demographic metadata varied by source and participant and was provided uncurated.

Whole blood was collected in K2EDTA tubes by collaborating institutions according to the institutions' own protocols. Collaborator samples were shipped for TCRbeta analysis as frozen whole blood, isolated PBMCs, or DNA extracted from either sample type. The sequenced sample consisted of peripheral blood. This chain is built from TRBV7-9 and TRBJ1-4, with 7 bases aligning to TRBD1. This TCR derives from a man over 45 with active or convalescent COVID-19. The CDR3 protein sequence reads: CASRRGPPPTNEKLFF. The DNA sequence reads TGTGCCAGCAGAAGGGGGCCGCCCCCCACTAATGAAAAACTGTTTTTT.